A selection of T cell receptor beta chains follows, all from one sample in a study of T cell changes during pregnancy in multiple sclerosis. Measured with immunoSEQ multiplex PCR; TCRdb has only the in-frame clones, and not every one. This sample has around 69,000 clones, with approximately 90% found just once. Here the sequenced sample was peripheral blood, taken in the second trimester of pregnancy. These receptors all come from a female donor in good health, enrolled as a control in a pregnancy study. CDR3s include the opening cysteine and the closing phenylalanine or tryptophan. D genes are given only for firm matches. A clone size is listed for some rows: how often the clone was seen (once, few, many), or a class if it is expanded.

d_call cdr3_length j_call clone_size v_call cdr3_aa cdr3_nt
TRBD1 16 TRBJ1-2 once TRBV4-3 CASSQDGDRGNYGYTF TGCGCCAGCAGCCAAGACGGGGACAGGGGTAACTATGGCTACACCTTC
NA 13 TRBJ2-7 NA TRBV29-1 CSVIRGGRYEQYF TGCAGCGTTATTAGGGGGGGGCGGTACGAGCAGTACTTC
NA 17 TRBJ2-1 NA TRBV5-4 CASSLDPTGSSYNEQFF TGTGCCAGCAGCTTGGACCCCACAGGGAGCTCCTACAATGAGCAGTTCTTC
TRBD2 15 TRBJ2-1 NA TRBV11-2 CASRRRGGDYNEQFF TGTGCCAGCAGACGGCGGGGGGGCGACTACAATGAGCAGTTCTTC
NA 17 TRBJ1-1 NA TRBV7-3 CASSLLGAGLGDTEAFF TGTGCCAGCAGCTTATTGGGGGCAGGCCTGGGGGACACTGAAGCTTTCTTT
NA 15 TRBJ1-1 NA TRBV4-2 CASSQPTGINTEAFF TGTGCCAGCAGCCAGCCTACAGGGATAAACACTGAAGCTTTCTTT
TRBD2 14 TRBJ2-3 NA TRBV7-2 CASSLASSGDTQYF TGTGCCAGCAGCTTAGCGTCTAGCGGGGATACGCAGTATTTT
TRBD1 15 TRBJ1-4 NA TRBV5-5 CASSPRTGVGEKLFF TGTGCCAGCAGCCCCAGGACAGGGGTGGGTGAAAAACTGTTTTTT
NA 13 TRBJ1-1 NA TRBV23-1 CARTRAANTEAFF TGCGCCAGAACCCGAGCCGCGAACACTGAAGCTTTCTTT
NA 16 TRBJ2-3 NA TRBV19 CASTQGQRLFTDTQYF TGTGCCAGTACCCAGGGACAAAGGCTTTTCACAGATACGCAGTATTTT
NA 15 TRBJ2-7 once TRBV9 CASSARGTEIYEQYF TGTGCCAGCAGCGCCCGGGGGACGGAGATCTACGAGCAGTACTTC
NA 13 TRBJ2-7 once TRBV11-1 CASSLQGLYEQYF TGTGCCAGCAGTCTACAGGGTCTGTACGAGCAGTACTTC
NA 14 TRBJ1-5 NA TRBV6-4 CASGNDRLEQPQHF TGTGCCAGCGGAAATGACAGGTTGGAGCAGCCCCAGCATTTT
TRBD1 15 TRBJ1-2 NA TRBV7-6 CASSGGGTGKGGYTF TGTGCCAGCAGCGGAGGGGGGACAGGAAAAGGTGGCTACACCTTC
NA 16 TRBJ1-5 NA TRBV10-3 CAISESTVSGDQPQHF TGTGCCATCAGTGAGTCGACAGTAAGTGGGGATCAGCCCCAGCATTTT
NA 19 TRBJ1-3 NA TRBV4-3 CASSQVPTGSGIGRNTIYF TGCGCCAGCAGCCAAGTCCCGACAGGTTCGGGTATTGGTAGAAACACCATATATTTT
TRBD1 17 TRBJ1-4 NA TRBV4-3 CASSQEEGDNRGEKLFF TGCGCCAGCAGCCAAGAAGAGGGGGACAACAGGGGTGAAAAACTGTTTTTT
TRBD1 14 TRBJ1-2 NA TRBV6-5 CASSYSTGGRGYTF TGTGCCAGCAGTTACTCTACAGGGGGGAGGGGCTACACCTTC
TRBD1 16 TRBJ1-2 NA TRBV28 CASSILPGQGVDGYTF TGTGCCAGCAGTATTCTCCCGGGACAGGGGGTTGATGGCTACACCTTC
NA 16 TRBJ2-2 NA TRBV5-8 CASSGPLPGLTGELFF TGTGCCAGCAGCGGCCCTCTCCCAGGGCTCACCGGGGAGCTGTTTTTT
NA 15 TRBJ2-7 few TRBV4-3 CASSRDPGQRVRQYF TGCGCCAGCAGCCGAGACCCGGGACAAAGGGTGCGGCAGTACTTC
NA 14 TRBJ2-2 NA TRBV4-3 CASSQGEYTGELFF TGCGCCAGCAGCCAAGGCGAGTACACCGGGGAGCTGTTTTTT
NA 12 TRBJ1-6 NA TRBV19 CAPRGMCSPLHF TGTGCCCCCAGAGGGATGTGCTCACCCCTCCACTTT
TRBD1 14 TRBJ2-2 NA TRBV4-1 CASRLGQGDGELFF TGCGCCAGCAGGTTGGGACAGGGGGACGGGGAGCTGTTTTTT
TRBD1 11 TRBJ1-5 NA TRBV6-6 CASKQGQPQHF TGTGCCAGCAAACAGGGGCAGCCCCAGCATTTT
NA 16 TRBJ2-3 NA TRBV11-2 CASSFGQSKRTDTQYF TGTGCCAGCAGCTTCGGACAGTCCAAACGCACAGATACGCAGTATTTT
NA 11 TRBJ1-2 NA TRBV5-1 CASSAGGGYTF TGCGCCAGCAGCGCGGGGGGGGGCTACACCTTC
NA 13 TRBJ2-6 once TRBV7-2 CALGDSGANVLTF TGTGCCCTAGGTGACTCTGGGGCCAACGTCCTGACTTTC
TRBD2 15 TRBJ2-5 NA TRBV7-2 CASSRGLEGVGTQYF TGTGCCAGCAGCAGGGGACTAGAGGGCGTGGGGACCCAGTACTTC
NA 16 TRBJ1-3 once TRBV4-3 CASSRFHSYSGNTIYF TGCGCCAGCAGCCGATTCCACAGCTACTCTGGAAACACCATATATTTT
TRBD1 13 TRBJ1-1 NA TRBV4-1 CASSLTQGLGAFF TGCGCCAGCAGCCTAACACAGGGGCTGGGAGCTTTCTTT
TRBD2 13 TRBJ2-3 NA TRBV5-5 CASSLWTSGPQYF TGTGCCAGCAGCTTGTGGACTAGCGGTCCGCAGTATTTT
NA 13 TRBJ1-2 NA TRBV19 CASSPQVSYGYTF TGTGCCAGTAGTCCCCAGGTCTCCTATGGCTACACCTTC
NA 12 TRBJ1-5 few TRBV5-6 CASSFAGSAQHF TGTGCCAGCAGCTTTGCAGGGTCAGCCCAGCATTTT
NA 13 TRBJ1-1 NA TRBV5-5 CASRSIGGTEAFF TGTGCCAGCCGCTCGATTGGGGGGACTGAAGCTTTCTTT
NA 18 TRBJ1-5 NA TRBV15 CATSRGRVGELSNQPQHF TGTGCCACCAGCAGAGGCAGGGTAGGAGAACTTAGCAATCAGCCCCAGCATTTT
TRBD1 14 TRBJ2-7 NA TRBV18 CASSPGRGRDEQYF TGTGCCAGCTCACCAGGCAGGGGGCGAGACGAGCAGTACTTC
TRBD1 14 TRBJ2-3 NA TRBV18 CASSPGTGLDTQYF TGTGCCAGCTCACCAGGGACAGGGTTGGATACGCAGTATTTT
TRBD1 15 TRBJ2-5 NA TRBV4-1 CASSTGAGGRETQYF TGCGCCAGCAGCACCGGGGCAGGGGGTCGAGAGACCCAGTACTTC
TRBD1 13 TRBJ1-1 NA TRBV18 CASSAGQGAGAFF TGTGCCAGCTCCGCGGGACAGGGGGCTGGGGCTTTCTTT
NA 13 TRBJ2-5 NA TRBV4-1 CASRGGSQETQYF TGCGCCAGCAGGGGGGGATCACAAGAGACCCAGTACTTC
TRBD1 12 TRBJ1-2 NA TRBV9 CASSVDRGGYTF TGTGCCAGCAGCGTTGACAGGGGGGGCTACACCTTC
NA 14 TRBJ2-6 NA TRBV19 CASERVSGANVLTF TGTGCCAGTGAACGGGTCTCTGGGGCCAACGTCCTGACTTTC
NA 12 TRBJ2-7 once TRBV6-6 CASSLLGYEQYF TGTGCCAGCAGTTTACTAGGATACGAGCAGTACTTC
TRBD1 15 TRBJ2-5 NA TRBV9 CASSATGGTRETQYF TGTGCCAGCAGCGCAACAGGGGGTACCCGAGAGACCCAGTACTTC
TRBD1 14 TRBJ2-7 NA TRBV30 CAWSQGTGFYEQYF TGTGCCTGGAGTCAGGGGACAGGGTTCTACGAGCAGTACTTC
TRBD1 18 TRBJ1-5 NA TRBV27 CASSLGDRGRFGNQPQHF TGTGCCAGCAGTTTAGGCGACAGGGGGCGATTTGGCAATCAGCCCCAGCATTTT
NA 14 TRBJ1-5 NA TRBV10-2 CASGEGESNQPQHF TGCGCCAGTGGGGAGGGGGAAAGCAATCAGCCCCAGCATTTT
NA 14 TRBJ2-7 NA TRBV7-2 CASSLGGAWYEQYF TGTGCCAGCAGCTTAGGGGGCGCGTGGTACGAGCAGTACTTC
NA 15 TRBJ1-1 NA TRBV6-5 CASSPDKIVNTEAFF TGTGCCAGCAGCCCCGACAAGATAGTGAACACTGAAGCTTTCTTT
NA 13 TRBJ1-5 NA TRBV7-2 CASSRTVFQPQHF TGTGCCAGCAGCCGGACAGTATTCCAGCCCCAGCATTTT
TRBD2 16 TRBJ2-1 NA TRBV9 CASSRRTSGGRNEQFF TGTGCCAGCTCGCGTAGGACTAGCGGGGGTAGGAATGAGCAGTTCTTC
NA 13 TRBJ2-7 NA TRBV19 CASSTVATYEQYF TGTGCCAGTAGTACGGTAGCTACCTACGAGCAGTACTTC
TRBD1 13 TRBJ1-2 NA TRBV5-1 CASGDSRLYGYTF TGCGCCAGTGGGGACAGCCGGCTCTATGGCTACACCTTC
TRBD1 15 TRBJ2-2 NA TRBV6-5 CASSYGTGGSGELFF TGTGCCAGCAGTTACGGGACAGGGGGCTCCGGGGAGCTGTTTTTT